This TCR beta chain was profiled in a study of cytotoxic CD8 clonotypes in ibrutinib-treated CLL (dated by TCRdb to 2020 to 2023). About the study as a whole: The cohort included about 15 treatment-naive and 11 to 12 relapsed/refractory patients; 17 to 18 were IGHV unmutated. Patients were still on ibrutinib when every remission and progressive disease sample was collected. Cryopreserved peripheral blood mononuclear cells were obtained prior to treatment, at the time of response, and at either disease progression or sustained remission. Responses were partial in roughly 24 patients and complete in 2; after median approximately 67 months follow-up, around 15 stayed in remission and roughly twelve progressed. The response samples were drawn at a median of roughly eleven months into treatment, with a range of about 6 to 40 months. Longitudinal samples were obtainable from about 30% of the roughly 90 participants in the trial. An average of 255,043 productive templates and 94,082 productive rearrangements was obtained per sample. Study-wide findings and limitations: Public clonotypes were rare and either contracted or stayed stable during treatment, and the rise in clonality at ibrutinib response reflected the expansion of private clonotypes. At ibrutinib response clonality went up, during sustained remission it held steady, and at progression it dropped back toward baseline. At baseline, clonality was higher than in age-matched healthy donors and showed a strong correlation with circulating CD8+ T-cell counts. Sustained-remission and progressing patients did not have matched sampling times, and lymph node repertoires were not examined.

Each clonotype received, on average, around 10x coverage in deep resolution sequencing performed on a MiSeq, where the target depth lay between 1 in 1 million and 1 in 200,000 T cells. TCR beta libraries were generated with the immunoSEQ hsTCRB Kit. For the original study's pipeline: Data were analyzed with ImmunoSEQ Data Assistant and ImmunoSEQ Analyzer, with V, D and J genes assigned per IMGT definitions. Clonality, with values ranging from 0 to 1, was calculated as one minus the normalized Shannon entropy of productive rearrangement frequencies. Public clonotype analysis was restricted to overrepresented clonotypes comprising at least 0.05% of each patient's repertoire. Fewer than 15 repertoires from age-matched healthy donors, obtained from immuneACCESS, served as clonality controls. TCRdb mirrors the immuneACCESS table, restricted to in-frame sequences. Some clones are absent from its copies; in checked studies, under half trace to an unresolved V gene, and the reason for the others is unknown. V and J calls and clone size are given by that table; D and trimming were obtained from the DNA. Here the sample has hundreds of thousands of clones; about 61% occur a single time. Just under 6.5% of the sample goes to the ten largest clones.

The germline V gene gives CDR1 as SQVTM and CDR2 as ANQGSEA. The CDR3 sequence holds 16 residues, the cysteine and phenylalanine included. Kept here is only the CDR3 DNA, which spans 48 bases and is read in frame from base 1. Cut back by 1 base and 0 bases, the V and J ends lie 13 bases apart. In regard to this clone: Its antigen target is currently unknown. No base quality information exists; no much larger clone differs at one position.

For TCR beta library preparation, about 2 micrograms of genomic DNA was extracted from cryopreserved PBMCs. Longitudinal blood samples from CLL patients on ibrutinib monotherapy underwent high-throughput TCR beta sequencing. The patients were enrolled in a single-center, open-label phase 2 trial of ibrutinib monotherapy. The rearrangement joined TRBV29-1 to TRBJ2-1, with TRBD2 tentatively as D gene (7 bases match). The sequence was collected from a human donor with chronic lymphocytic leukemia. Sequenced material: PBMCs, taken after 36 months of ibrutinib treatment. The CDR3 region reads CSVEGFRGASYNEQFF. The sequenced DNA is TGCAGCGTTGAAGGGTTCCGGGGGGCCTCCTACAATGAGCAGTTCTTC.